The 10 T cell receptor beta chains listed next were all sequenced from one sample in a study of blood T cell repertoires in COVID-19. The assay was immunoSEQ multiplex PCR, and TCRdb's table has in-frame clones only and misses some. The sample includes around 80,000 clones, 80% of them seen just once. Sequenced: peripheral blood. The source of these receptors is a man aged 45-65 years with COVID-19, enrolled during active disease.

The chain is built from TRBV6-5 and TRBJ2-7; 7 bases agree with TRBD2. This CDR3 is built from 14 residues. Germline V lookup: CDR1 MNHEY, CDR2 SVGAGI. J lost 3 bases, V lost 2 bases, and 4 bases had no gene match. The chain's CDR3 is CASSYGRELYEQYF. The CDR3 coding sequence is TGTGCCAGCAGTTACGGGCGGGAGCTCTACGAGCAGTACTTC.

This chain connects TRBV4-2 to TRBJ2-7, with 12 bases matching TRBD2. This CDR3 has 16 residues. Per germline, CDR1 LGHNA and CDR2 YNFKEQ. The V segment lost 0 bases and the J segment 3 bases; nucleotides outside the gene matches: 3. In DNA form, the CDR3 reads TGTGCCAGCAGCCAAGATGGGGGACTAGCGGGCTACGAGCAGTACTTC. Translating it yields CASSQDGGLAGYEQYF.

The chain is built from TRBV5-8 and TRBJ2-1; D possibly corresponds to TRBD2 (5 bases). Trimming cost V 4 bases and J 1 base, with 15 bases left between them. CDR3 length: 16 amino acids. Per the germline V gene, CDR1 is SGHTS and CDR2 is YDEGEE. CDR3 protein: CASSRGLSWSYNEQFF. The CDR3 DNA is TGTGCCAGCAGCAGAGGACTGTCGTGGTCCTACAATGAGCAGTTCTTC.

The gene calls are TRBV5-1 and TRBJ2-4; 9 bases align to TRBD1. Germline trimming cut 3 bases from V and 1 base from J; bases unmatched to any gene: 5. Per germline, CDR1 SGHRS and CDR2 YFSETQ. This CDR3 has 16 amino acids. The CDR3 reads CASSSGQGPAKNIQYF. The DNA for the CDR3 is TGCGCCAGCAGCTCAGGACAGGGGCCGGCCAAAAACATTCAGTACTTC.

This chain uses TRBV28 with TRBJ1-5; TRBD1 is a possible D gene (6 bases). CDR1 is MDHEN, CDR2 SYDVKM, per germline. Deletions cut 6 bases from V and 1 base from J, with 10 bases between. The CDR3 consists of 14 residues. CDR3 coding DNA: TGTGCCAGCAGCCAAACAGGGAGCAATCAGCCCCAGCATTTT. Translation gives CASSQTGSNQPQHF.

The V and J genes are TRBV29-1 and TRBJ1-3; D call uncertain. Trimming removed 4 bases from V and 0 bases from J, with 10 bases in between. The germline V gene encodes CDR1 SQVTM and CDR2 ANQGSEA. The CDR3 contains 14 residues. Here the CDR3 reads CSVARANSGNTIYF. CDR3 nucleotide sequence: TGCAGCGTTGCGCGCGCCAACTCTGGAAACACCATATATTTT.

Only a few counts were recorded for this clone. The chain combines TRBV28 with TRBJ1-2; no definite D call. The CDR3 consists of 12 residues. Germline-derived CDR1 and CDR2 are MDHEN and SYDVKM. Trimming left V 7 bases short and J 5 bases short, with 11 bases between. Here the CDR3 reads CASTPGGYGYTF. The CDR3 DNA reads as TGTGCCAGCACCCCGGGAGGATATGGCTACACCTTC.

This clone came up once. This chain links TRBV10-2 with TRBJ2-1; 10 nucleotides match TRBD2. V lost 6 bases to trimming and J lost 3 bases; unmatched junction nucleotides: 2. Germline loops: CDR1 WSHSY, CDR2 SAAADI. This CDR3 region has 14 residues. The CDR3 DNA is TGCGCCAGCAGCAGGACTAGCGGCTACAATGAGCAGTTCTTC. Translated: CASSRTSGYNEQFF.

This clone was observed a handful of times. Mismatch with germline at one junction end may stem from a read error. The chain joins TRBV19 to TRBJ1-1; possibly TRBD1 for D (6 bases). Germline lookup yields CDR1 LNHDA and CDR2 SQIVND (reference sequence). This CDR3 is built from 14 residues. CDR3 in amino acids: CASSMDSMNAEAFF. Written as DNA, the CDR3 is TGTGCCAGTAGTATGGACAGCATGAACGCTGAAGCTTTCTTT.

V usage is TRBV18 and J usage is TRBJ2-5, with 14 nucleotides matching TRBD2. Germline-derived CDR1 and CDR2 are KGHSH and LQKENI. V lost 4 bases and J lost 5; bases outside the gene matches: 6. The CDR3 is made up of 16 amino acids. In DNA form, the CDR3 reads TGTGCCAGCTCACTCGGGACTAGCGGGAGTGCGGAGACCCAGTACTTC. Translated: CASSLGTSGSAETQYF.